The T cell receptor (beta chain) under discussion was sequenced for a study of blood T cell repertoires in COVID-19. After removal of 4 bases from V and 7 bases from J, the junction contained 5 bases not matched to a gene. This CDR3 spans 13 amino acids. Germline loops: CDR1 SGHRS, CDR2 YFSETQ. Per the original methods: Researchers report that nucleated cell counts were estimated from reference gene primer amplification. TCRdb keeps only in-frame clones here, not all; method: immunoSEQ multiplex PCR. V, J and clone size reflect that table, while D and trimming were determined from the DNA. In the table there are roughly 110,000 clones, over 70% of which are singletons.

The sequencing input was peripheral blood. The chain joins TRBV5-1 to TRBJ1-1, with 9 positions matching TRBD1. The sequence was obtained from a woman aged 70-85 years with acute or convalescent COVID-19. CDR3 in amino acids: CASSTGGKVEAFF. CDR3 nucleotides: TGCGCCAGCAGCACAGGGGGCAAGGTTGAAGCTTTCTTT.